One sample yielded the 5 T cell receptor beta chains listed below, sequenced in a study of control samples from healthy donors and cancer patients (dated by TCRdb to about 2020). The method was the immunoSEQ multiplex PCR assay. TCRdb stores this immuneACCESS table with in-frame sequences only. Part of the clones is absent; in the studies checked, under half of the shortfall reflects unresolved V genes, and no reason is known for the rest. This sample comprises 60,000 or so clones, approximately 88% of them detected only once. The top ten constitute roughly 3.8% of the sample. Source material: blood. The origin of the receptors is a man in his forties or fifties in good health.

The CDR3 loop is CASSSGQTDTSYYGYTF. The CDR3 coding sequence is TGTGCCAGCAGCTCCGGACAGACCGACACGAGCTACTATGGCTACACCTTC. This chain joins TRBV13 and TRBJ1-2; a weak D match, TRBD1 (6 bases). This CDR3 region has 17 residues. Germline V lookup: CDR1 PRHDT, CDR2 FYEKMQ (reference sequence). With 4 bases removed from V and 3 bases from J, the gap between germline ends came to 21 bases.

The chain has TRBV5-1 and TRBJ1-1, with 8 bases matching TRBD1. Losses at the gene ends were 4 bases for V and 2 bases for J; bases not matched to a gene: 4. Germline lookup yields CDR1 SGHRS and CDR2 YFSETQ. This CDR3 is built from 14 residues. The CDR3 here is CASSEGQANTEAFF. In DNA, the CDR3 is TGCGCCAGCAGCGAGGGACAGGCAAACACTGAAGCTTTCTTT.

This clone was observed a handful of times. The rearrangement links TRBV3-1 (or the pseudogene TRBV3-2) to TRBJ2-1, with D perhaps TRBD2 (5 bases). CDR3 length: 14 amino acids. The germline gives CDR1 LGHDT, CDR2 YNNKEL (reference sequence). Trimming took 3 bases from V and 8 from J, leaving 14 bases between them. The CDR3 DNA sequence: TGTGCCAGCAGCCAGGATGGAGGCCAATATGAGCAGTTCTTC. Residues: CASSQDGGQYEQFF.

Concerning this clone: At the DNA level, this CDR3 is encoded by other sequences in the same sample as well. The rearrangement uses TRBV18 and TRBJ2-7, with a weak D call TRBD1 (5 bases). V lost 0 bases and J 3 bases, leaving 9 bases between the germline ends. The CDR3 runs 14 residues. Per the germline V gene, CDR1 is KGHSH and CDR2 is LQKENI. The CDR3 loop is CASSPPGQIYEQYF. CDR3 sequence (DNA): TGTGCCAGCTCACCACCAGGACAAATCTACGAGCAGTACTTC. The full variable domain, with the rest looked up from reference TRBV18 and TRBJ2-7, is NAGVMQNPRHLVRRRGQEARLRCSPMKGHSHVYWYRQLPEEGLKFMVYLQKENIIDESGMPKERFSAEFPKEGPSILRIQQVVRGDSAAYFCASSPPGQIYEQYFGPGTRLTVT.

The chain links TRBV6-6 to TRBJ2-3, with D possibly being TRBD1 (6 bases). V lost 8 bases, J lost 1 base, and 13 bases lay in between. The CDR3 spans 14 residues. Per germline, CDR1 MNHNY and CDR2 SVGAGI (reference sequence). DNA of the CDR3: TGTGCCAGCGAAGGGGGATTTGGCACAGATACGCAGTATTTT. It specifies CASEGGFGTDTQYF.